These 2 T cell receptor beta chains came from one sample sequenced in a study of T cell clonality in common variable immunodeficiency. Study-level points and caveats: In common variable immunodeficiency, TCR beta chains reportedly carried fewer deletions and N-nucleotide insertions.

Antigens of these TCRs are unknown. The repertoire was sequenced with immunoSEQ multiplex PCR; TCRdb's copy has only in-frame clones and lacks some. The record shows about 30,000 clones for this sample, with no singletons present. The sequenced material came from peripheral blood mononuclear cells. These receptors were obtained from a human donor with common variable immunodeficiency.

This clone was detected many times. The CDR3 end lies 3 residues beyond the end of the read and is filled in from the germline J gene. The rearrangement joins TRBV18 to TRBJ2-1; D remains ambiguous. Per the germline V gene, CDR1 is KGHSH and CDR2 is LQKENI. V dropped 0 bases and J dropped 7 bases, with 13 bases sitting between them. The CDR3 loop spans 15 amino acids. CDR3 in amino acids: CASSPPRMAANEQFF. The part of the CDR3 DNA that was read is TGTGCCAGCTCACCACCTCGAATGGCGGCGAATGAG.

This clone was picked up many times. The read gets to within 3 residues of the CDR3 end, and the germline J gene fills in the rest. V and J are TRBV5-1 and TRBJ1-4, with a weak D call TRBD1 (6 bases). The CDR3 consists of 16 residues. Trimming took off 8 bases at V and 0 bases at J, with 17 bases between the two ends. Germline loops: CDR1 SGHRS, CDR2 YFSETQ. This CDR3 reads CASMTGSVATNEKLFF. Incomplete CDR3 DNA: TGCGCCAGTATGACAGGATCGGTTGCAACTAATGAAAAA.